One sample yielded the 10 T cell receptor beta chains listed below, sequenced in a study of T cell responses to AZD1222 COVID-19 vaccine. The data were produced by immunoSEQ multiplex PCR, yet TCRdb's version contains in-frame clones alone and is incomplete. The data contain 150,000 or so clones, nearly 95% of them singletons. Sequencing was performed on peripheral blood, taken on day 0 of AZD1222 vaccination. The receptors come from an adult in good health.

CDR3 in DNA: TGTGCCAGCAGCCCGAGGGGGGCGCTGAACACTGAAGCTTTCTTT. Its translation: CASSPRGALNTEAFF. The genes are TRBV6-5 and TRBJ1-1; D possibly corresponds to TRBD1 (6 bases). The germline V and J ends were trimmed by 6 bases and 0 bases, with 14 bases remaining between them. The CDR3 sequence is 15 residues long. Germline V gene sequence: CDR1 MNHEY, CDR2 SVGAGI.

The V call is TRBV9, the J call TRBJ2-3; D is perhaps TRBD2 (5 bases). Trimming removed 0 bases at V and 3 bases at J, with 11 bases between. CDR3 size: 15 residues. CDR1 and CDR2 (germline): SGDLS, YYNGEE. The CDR3 here is CASSVEGSETDTQYF. CDR3 sequence (DNA): TGTGCCAGCAGCGTAGAGGGTAGCGAGACAGATACGCAGTATTTT.

The chain employs TRBV7-9 and TRBJ2-1; TRBD1 or TRBD2 may be the D gene (5 bases each). V dropped 0 bases and J dropped 7 bases, with 16 bases sitting between them. Germline loops: CDR1 SEHNR, CDR2 FQNEAQ (reference sequence). This CDR3 has 16 amino acids. CDR3 sequence (DNA): TGTGCCAGCAGCTTAGCCGGCTCAGGGTGGGGGAATGAGCAGTTCTTC. Translation gives CASSLAGSGWGNEQFF. The variable domain in full, completed from reference TRBV7-9 and TRBJ2-1, reads DTGVSQNPRHKITKRGQNVTFRCDPISEHNRLYWYRQTLGQGPEFLTYFQNEAQLEKSRLLSDRFSAERPKGSFSTLEIQRTEQGDSAMYLCASSLAGSGWGNEQFFGPGTRLTVL.

In this sample, this clone turned up once. V and J are TRBV5-6 and TRBJ2-7; 7 nucleotides align to TRBD2. The CDR3 length is 16 residues. CDR1 is SGHDT, CDR2 YYEEEE, per germline. The ends lost 3 bases at V and 5 bases at J; junction bases unmatched: 14. The CDR3 nucleotides read TGTGCCAGCAGCTGGTCTCCTCGCGGGAGTTCCAACGAGCAGTACTTC. This codes for CASSWSPRGSSNEQYF. The variable domain in full, with the rest retrieved from reference TRBV5-6 and TRBJ2-7, is DAGVTQSPTHLIKTRGQQVTLRCSPKSGHDTVSWYQQALGQGPQFIFQYYEEEERQRGNFPDRFSGHQFPNYSSELNVNALLLGDSALYLCASSWSPRGSSNEQYFGPGTRLTVT.

The chain recombines TRBV5-5 with TRBJ1-2; D gene uncertain. Germline assignment: CDR1 SGHKS and CDR2 YYEKEE (reference sequence). The germline V and J ends were trimmed by 5 bases and 2 bases, with 19 bases remaining between them. This CDR3 is 16 amino acids long. CDR3 protein: CASRPQVGKVNYGYTF. The CDR3 DNA reads TGTGCCAGCAGGCCCCAAGTAGGGAAGGTGAACTATGGCTACACCTTC.

The chain carries TRBV30 and TRBJ1-1; D perhaps matches TRBD1 (6 bases). V was trimmed by 3 bases and J by 0 bases, leaving 14 bases between them. CDR1 and CDR2 (germline): GTSNPN, SVGIG (reference sequence). This CDR3 region has 15 residues. The chain's CDR3 is CAWRSGAHLNTEAFF. The CDR3 region has the DNA TGTGCCTGGAGGTCGGGGGCCCACTTGAACACTGAAGCTTTCTTT. The whole variable domain, remainder taken from reference TRBV30 and TRBJ1-1, is SQTIHQWPATLVQPVGSPLSLECTVEGTSNPNLYWYRQAAGRGLQLLFYSVGIGQISSEVPQNLSASRPQDRQFILSSKKLLLSDSGFYLCAWRSGAHLNTEAFFGQGTRLTVV.

The chain links TRBV11-2 to TRBJ2-7; tentative D call: TRBD2 (5 bases). Trimming stripped 5 bases from V and 2 bases from J, with 16 bases between. This CDR3 has 15 amino acids. Germline-derived CDR1 and CDR2 are SGHAT and FQNNGV. This chain's CDR3 is CASSPLRGPTYEQYF. The CDR3 DNA is TGTGCCAGCAGCCCTCTAAGAGGGCCCACCTACGAGCAGTACTTC.

The chain joins TRBV6-2 or TRBV6-3 to TRBJ2-1; TRBD1 agrees at 8 bases. V trimming: 2 bases; J trimming: 6 bases; junction bases outside the gene matches: 6. This CDR3 is built from 15 residues. Germline assignment: CDR1 MNHEY and CDR2 SVGEGT. CDR3 nucleotides: TGTGCCAGCAGTTACGCCGGACAGGGTGGCAATGAGCAGTTCTTC. Translation: CASSYAGQGGNEQFF.

CDR3 sequence (DNA): TGTGCCTGGACCGGGACAGGGAGACATCAGCCCCAGCATTTT. It specifies CAWTGTGRHQPQHF. The chain carries TRBV30 and TRBJ1-5; 9 nucleotides match TRBD1. Germline V gene data show CDR1 as GTSNPN and CDR2 as SVGIG (reference sequence). This CDR3 region has 14 residues. V lost 4 bases to trimming and J lost 5 bases; unmatched junction nucleotides: 6.

The rearrangement joins TRBV21-1 to TRBJ1-2; the table's TRBD1 call for D was not verified on the DNA. TRBV21-1 is listed as a pseudogene. The CDR3 spans 17 residues. The CDR3 region is CASSLPGQGPQGGGYTF. The CDR3 DNA follows: TGTGCCAGCTCCCTGCCGGGACAGGGGCCGCAGGGGGGAGGCTACACCTTC.